The 27 T cell receptor beta chains presented below share a single source sample, sequenced in a study of blood T cells in healthy people across ages. Combining a sample-barcoded 5' primer with a J-beta primer mix, a second PCR ran for roughly 6 to 12 cycles. TCRdb itself ran the 5' RACE reads through MiXCR, one entry per CDR3 protein. The sample gives about 780,000 distinct CDR3 sequences, about 45% of which show up once; 15% to 20% is in the top ten. Sequenced input: blood. The source is a man older than 75 in good health.

The V and J genes are TRBV5-1 and TRBJ2-4; D may be TRBD2 (6 bases). The DNA matches TRBJ2-7 better at its end, which makes the J call doubtful. Germline CDR1 is SGHRS and CDR2 is YFSETQ. This CDR3 region has 14 residues. CDR3 bases: TGCGCCAGCTCCACGGACGGAGGGGACTACGAGCAGTACTTC. This translates into CASSTDGGDYEQYF.

The chain couples TRBV12-3 or TRBV12-4 to TRBJ2-3; the match to TRBD1 covers 8 bases. CDR3 size: 23 residues. V lost 4 bases, J lost 2 bases, and 29 bases stayed unmatched. CDR3 in DNA: TGTGCCAGCAGTTCTAGGGATCTTGGATGGACAGGGAAGGCACACACATTCACAGATACGCAGTATTTT. Its translation: CASSSRDLGWTGKAHTFTDTQYF.

This chain joins TRBV4-3 and TRBJ2-5; 8 bases match TRBD1. Germline CDR1 is LGHNA and CDR2 is YSLEER. Trimming at V came to 0 bases and at J to 5 bases, leaving 11 bases not matched to a gene. The CDR3 spans 17 residues. The CDR3 region is CASSQDLPGQGGETQYF. As DNA, the CDR3 is TGCGCCAGCAGCCAAGATCTTCCCGGACAGGGTGGGGAGACCCAGTACTTC.

A few counts support this clonotype. The rearrangement joins TRBV28 to TRBJ1-2; 9 bases align to TRBD1. Trimming removed 5 bases from V and 3 bases from J; junction bases left unmatched: 4. The CDR3 is 14 amino acids. Germline CDR1 reads MDHEN; CDR2 reads SYDVKM. The CDR3 DNA is TGTGCCAGCAGTCCCGACAGGGGGGACTATGGCTACACCTTC. This encodes CASSPDRGDYGYTF.

The chain has TRBV7-9 and TRBJ2-3; possible D gene TRBD2, 5 bases. This CDR3 contains 16 residues. V was clipped by 4 bases and J by 5 bases, with 19 bases between them. Germline assignment: CDR1 SEHNR and CDR2 FQNEAQ (reference sequence). The CDR3 is CASSSFPGKAKDTQYF. DNA of the CDR3: TGTGCCAGCAGCTCGTTTCCCGGGAAGGCCAAAGATACGCAGTATTTT.

Concerning this clonotype itself: Being one base from a much bigger clone, this may be a read error. This chain uses TRBV28 with TRBJ2-5; TRBD2 aligns across 8 bases. With the DNA end fitting TRBJ2-7 better, the J assignment may be wrong. Germline lookup yields CDR1 MDHEN and CDR2 SYDVKM. This CDR3 contains 14 residues. As DNA, the CDR3 is TGTGCCAGCAGTGTTAGCGGGATACCCTACGAGCAGTACTTC. Amino acid sequence: CASSVSGIPYEQYF.

This clonotype was recorded once. This chain connects TRBV5-6 to TRBJ2-4; 11 positions agree with TRBD1. The DNA end favors TRBJ2-7, so the J call may be wrong. Germline V gene data show CDR1 as SGHDT and CDR2 as YYEEEE. This CDR3 has 17 residues. The CDR3 protein is CASTFSLGTGGNYEQYF. The CDR3 DNA is TGTGCCAGCACCTTTTCCCTTGGGACAGGGGGGAACTACGAGCAGTACTTC.

With respect to this clonotype: Its ends do not fully match the called genes, so a read error is possible. This sequence joins TRBV7-2 and TRBJ2-3; TRBD2 might be the D (5 bases). Germline values: CDR1 SGHTA, CDR2 FQGNSA. The CDR3 contains 16 residues. The CDR3 nucleotides are TGTGCCAGCAGCTTGGTCGGGGATCCATCCACAGATATGCAGTATTTT. Translated: CASSLVGDPSTDMQYF.

The chain combines TRBV7-3 with TRBJ2-3, with D unclear. The ends were cut back, 5 bases at V and 3 bases at J, with 18 bases in the middle. The CDR3 totals 16 residues. Germline assignment: CDR1 SGHTA and CDR2 FQGTGA. CDR3 DNA: TGTGCCAGCAGCCCCCGACCGGGTGGCTCAACAGATACGCAGTATTTT. It codes for CASSPRPGGSTDTQYF.

This chain connects TRBV20-1 to TRBJ2-5; D perhaps matches TRBD1 (6 bases). The V end lost 4 bases, the J end lost 5 bases, and 14 bases lay between the germline ends. CDR3 length: 13 amino acids. Germline V gene data show CDR1 as DFQATT and CDR2 as SNEGSKA (reference sequence). DNA for the CDR3: TGCAGTGCTACGGGACATGGTCGGGAGACCCAGTACTTC. Its translation: CSATGHGRETQYF.

This clonotype was counted many times. The chain links TRBV5-6 to TRBJ2-1, with 13 bases aligning to TRBD2. CDR3 length: 16 amino acids. Germline V gene sequence: CDR1 SGHDT, CDR2 YYEEEE. J lost 8 bases, V lost 1 base, and 6 bases had no gene match. The CDR3 here is CASSLTSGRAWDEQFF. The CDR3 nucleotides are TGTGCCAGCAGCTTGACTAGCGGGAGGGCCTGGGATGAGCAGTTCTTC.

This clonotype turned up a few times. The gene calls are TRBV20-1 and TRBJ2-5; 9 bases agree with TRBD2. The V and J ends lost 4 bases and 5 bases, in that order; junction bases with no gene match: 11. The germline gives CDR1 DFQATT, CDR2 SNEGSKA (reference sequence). CDR3 length equals 15 residues. The CDR3 coding sequence is TGCAGTGCTATCTCCGTAGCGGGAGCGGGTGAGACCCAGTACTTC. This translates into CSAISVAGAGETQYF.

This chain links TRBV12-3 or TRBV12-4 with TRBJ2-1, with 9 nucleotides matching TRBD2. The CDR3 is made up of 16 amino acids. Germline trimming cut 7 bases from V and 7 bases from J; bases unmatched to any gene: 14. The CDR3 here is CASNLAGSGSRNEQFF. CDR3 coding DNA: TGTGCCAGCAACCTCGCGGGTAGCGGGAGTCGGAATGAGCAGTTCTTC.

V gene TRBV20-1 combines with J gene TRBJ2-1, with 10 positions matching TRBD1. In germline, CDR1 is DFQATT, CDR2 SNEGSKA (reference sequence). The CDR3 is 14 amino acids. The V gene end was trimmed by 6 bases and the J gene end by 7 bases; junction bases not matched to a gene: 9. The CDR3 region is CSAQDRGFGNEQFF. The CDR3 DNA reads as TGCAGTGCACAGGACAGGGGGTTCGGGAATGAGCAGTTCTTC.

The sample holds many counts of this clonotype. The rearrangement uses TRBV15 and TRBJ2-1, with TRBD2 identical over 8 bases. The CDR3 is made up of 15 amino acids. CDR1 is LNHNV, CDR2 YYDKDF, per germline (reference sequence). After removal of 9 bases from V and 5 bases from J, the junction contained 12 bases not matched to a gene. The CDR3 sequence: CATRPTGGPDNEQFF. The CDR3 region has the DNA TGTGCCACGCGACCGACGGGAGGGCCAGACAATGAGCAGTTCTTC.

In regard to this clonotype: Just one base apart from a much larger clone, this may be a read error. J is TRBJ2-4 and V is TRBV29-1; D might be TRBD2 (5 bases). The J call is uncertain, as TRBJ2-7 better fits the DNA end. CDR3 size: 12 residues. Germline-derived CDR1 and CDR2 are SQVTM and ANQGSEA. The CDR3 DNA is TGCAGCGTTGAAGTCCGGGACTACGAGCAGTACTTC. Its protein is CSVEVRDYEQYF.

The chain joins TRBV28 to TRBJ2-4; no clear D. The tail of the sequence fits TRBJ2-7 better, so the J call may be wrong. Germline loops: CDR1 MDHEN, CDR2 SYDVKM. The CDR3 has 14 residues. The CDR3, as DNA: TGTGCCACACAAACACGTCCGGGTCCCTACGAGCAGTACTTC. It translates to CATQTRPGPYEQYF.

The chain couples TRBV15 to TRBJ2-6, with a weak D call TRBD1 (7 bases). CDR1 and CDR2 (germline): LNHNV, YYDKDF (reference sequence). Between the trimmed V and J ends, which lost 5 bases and 3 bases, there was a span of 23 bases. This CDR3 contains 19 residues. CDR3 coding DNA: TGTGCCACCAGCGGGACTGACAGGGCTAATTTGTTTGGGGCCAACGTCCTGACTTTC. Encoded protein: CATSGTDRANLFGANVLTF.

This clonotype was counted ten times or more. The CDR3 DNA is TGCAGTGCCGACGGGGCAGGGGGCGATACGCAGTATTTT. It codes for CSADGAGGDTQYF. V gene TRBV20-1 combines with J gene TRBJ2-3, with 8 bases identical to TRBD1. Unmatched junction bases numbered 8, after V lost 6 bases and J lost 6 bases. Germline CDR1 reads DFQATT; CDR2 reads SNEGSKA (reference sequence). CDR3 length: 13 amino acids.

This clonotype was counted at least ten times. This chain joins TRBV27 and TRBJ2-1; possible D gene TRBD2, 5 bases. Trimming cost V 4 bases and J 2 bases, with 15 bases left between them. CDR1 is MNHEY and CDR2 is SMNVEV in the germline V gene (reference sequence). This CDR3 region has 16 residues. CDR3 in DNA: TGTGCCAGCAGTTCCCCTTCGTGGGAGACCTACAATGAGCAGTTCTTC. It is translated as CASSSPSWETYNEQFF.

The genes are TRBV18 and TRBJ2-3; TRBD2 matches at 7 bases. The CDR3 sequence is 16 residues long. CDR1 is KGHSH and CDR2 is LQKENI in the germline V gene. The trim removed 3 bases at V and 5 bases at J, leaving 11 bases unmatched. The CDR3 sequence is CASSPWTCGRGDTQYF. The DNA for the CDR3 is TGTGCCAGCTCACCCTGGACTTGCGGGAGAGGAGATACGCAGTATTTT.

In its sample, this clonotype was seen a few times. This chain joins TRBV30 and TRBJ2-4; D could derive from TRBD1 or TRBD2 (5 bases each). Germline V gives CDR1 GTSNPN, CDR2 SVGIG (reference sequence). The CDR3 totals 15 residues. V shed 0 bases and J shed 1 base, with 10 bases lying between them. DNA of the CDR3: TGTGCCTGGAGTGTGGTGGGGACGGCCAAAAACATTCAGTACTTC. Encoded protein: CAWSVVGTAKNIQYF.

The V gene is TRBV5-1, the J gene TRBJ2-2; 7 positions match TRBD2. The trim removed 0 bases at V and 1 base at J, leaving 6 bases unmatched. The germline V gene has CDR1 SGHRS and CDR2 YFSETQ. The CDR3 runs to 17 residues. This chain's CDR3 is CASSLDGGSWNTGELFF. CDR3 DNA: TGCGCCAGCAGCTTGGATGGCGGGAGCTGGAACACCGGGGAGCTGTTTTTT.

At least ten counts were recorded for this clonotype. This chain connects TRBV7-9 to TRBJ2-1, with 9 nucleotides matching TRBD1. This CDR3 region has 15 residues. The junction had 10 bases not matched to a gene; V was cut back by 6 bases and J by 7 bases. Germline lookup yields CDR1 SEHNR and CDR2 FQNEAQ (reference sequence). In nucleotides, the CDR3 is TGTGCCAGCAGGGATACAGGGGGCCGGGTTAATGAGCAGTTCTTC. Protein product: CASRDTGGRVNEQFF.

This clonotype appeared a few times. The chain has TRBV7-2 and TRBJ2-1, with 8 bases lining up with TRBD2. The trim removed 2 bases at V and 0 bases at J, leaving 18 bases unmatched. The germline gives CDR1 SGHTA, CDR2 FQGNSA. This CDR3 comprises 21 residues. CDR3 loop: CASSLRGPGGLAVSSYNEQFF. CDR3 in DNA: TGTGCCAGCAGCTTACGAGGTCCGGGGGGGCTAGCCGTGAGCTCCTACAATGAGCAGTTCTTC.

V is TRBV9 and J is TRBJ2-1; tentatively, D is TRBD2 (6 bases). The CDR3 is 15 residues long. Germline-derived CDR1 and CDR2 are SGDLS and YYNGEE. V lost 3 bases to trimming and J lost 7 bases, with 17 bases between them. The CDR3 spells CASSAAVIRGNEQFF. The CDR3 DNA reads TGTGCCAGCAGCGCTGCAGTAATTCGGGGGAATGAGCAGTTCTTC.

The chain uses TRBV11-2 and TRBJ1-1; D is unclear. This CDR3 is built from 14 residues. Trimming took 3 bases from V and 4 from J, leaving 12 bases between them. Germline assignment: CDR1 SGHAT and CDR2 FQNNGV. The CDR3 is CASSFYTDGTEAFF. The CDR3 bases are TGTGCCAGCAGCTTTTACACGGATGGCACTGAAGCTTTCTTT. Based on the CDR3 plus reference TRBV11-2 and TRBJ1-1, the full variable domain is EAGVAQSPRYKIIEKRQSVAFWCNPISGHATLYWYQQILGQGPKLLIQFQNNGVVDDSQLPKDRFSAERLKGVDSTLKIQPAKLEDSAVYLCASSFYTDGTEAFFGQGTRLTVV.